The present T cell receptor (beta chain) was sequenced within a study of OX40 agonist ivuxolimab in advanced cancers. Overall study: Ivuxolimab is an agonistic anti-OX40 (CD134) antibody, and patients were treated with it.

Exclusion of a patient followed from autoimmune disease history or systemic immunosuppression. Broader study findings: The antigens recognized by the expanded peripheral T cells, that is their antigen specificity, were not determined.

Here immunoSEQ multiplex PCR was the method, and the copy in TCRdb shows in-frame clones only, minus some. The data hold 30,000 to 40,000 clones, with under 80% observed a single time. Points on this clone: Its antigen is not identified.

Germline V gene data show CDR1 as SGHAT and CDR2 as FQNNGV. CDR3 length equals 19 residues. Losses at the gene ends were 3 bases for V and 8 bases for J; bases not matched to a gene: 19. This receptor was obtained from an adult with an advanced solid tumor such as melanoma, head and neck, liver or kidney cancer. The sequencing here drew on CD4+ or CD8+ T cells sorted from blood, taken in a trial of the OX40 agonist ivuxolimab. The rearrangement joins TRBV11-2 to TRBJ1-4; TRBD1 matches at 9 bases. CDR3 in amino acids: CASSFSPRSRQGETEKLFF. Written as DNA, the CDR3 is TGTGCCAGCAGCTTCTCTCCAAGAAGTCGACAGGGGGAGACGGAAAAACTGTTTTTT.